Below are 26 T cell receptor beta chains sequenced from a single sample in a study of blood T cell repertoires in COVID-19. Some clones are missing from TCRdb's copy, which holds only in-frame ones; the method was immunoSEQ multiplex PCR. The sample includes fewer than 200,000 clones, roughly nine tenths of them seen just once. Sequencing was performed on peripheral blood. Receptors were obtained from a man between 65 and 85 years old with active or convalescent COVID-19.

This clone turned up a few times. DNA of the CDR3: TGTGCCAGTAGCCCCTCCTCTAGCGGAGGTTTATACGAGCAGTACTTC. Amino acids: CASSPSSSGGLYEQYF. The chain uses TRBV19 and TRBJ2-7, with 7 bases identical to TRBD2. CDR3 length equals 16 residues. Germline V CDR1 and CDR2: LNHDA, SQIVND (reference sequence). Germline trimming cut 6 bases from V and 4 bases from J; bases unmatched to any gene: 15.

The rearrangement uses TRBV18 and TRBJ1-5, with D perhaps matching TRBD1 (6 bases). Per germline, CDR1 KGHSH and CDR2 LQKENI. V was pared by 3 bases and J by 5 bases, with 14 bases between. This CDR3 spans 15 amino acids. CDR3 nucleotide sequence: TGTGCCAGCTCACCGTACCGGGACAACTATCAGCCCCAGCATTTT. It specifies CASSPYRDNYQPQHF.

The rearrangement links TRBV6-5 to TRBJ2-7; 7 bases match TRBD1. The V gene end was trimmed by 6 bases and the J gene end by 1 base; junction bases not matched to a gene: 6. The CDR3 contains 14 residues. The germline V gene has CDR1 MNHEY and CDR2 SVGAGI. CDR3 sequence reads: CASRGNRGSYEQYF. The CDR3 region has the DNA TGTGCCAGCAGGGGGAACAGGGGATCCTACGAGCAGTACTTC.

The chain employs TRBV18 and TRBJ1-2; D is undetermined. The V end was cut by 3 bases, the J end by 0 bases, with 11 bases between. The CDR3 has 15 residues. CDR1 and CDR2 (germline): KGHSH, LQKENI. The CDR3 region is CASSPGGSSNYGYTF. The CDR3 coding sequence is TGTGCCAGCTCACCGGGAGGGTCGTCTAACTATGGCTACACCTTC.

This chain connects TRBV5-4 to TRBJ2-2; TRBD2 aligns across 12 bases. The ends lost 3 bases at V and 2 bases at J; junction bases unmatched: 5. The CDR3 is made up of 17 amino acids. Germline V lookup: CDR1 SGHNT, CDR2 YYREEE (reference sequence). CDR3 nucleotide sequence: TGTGCCAGCAGCTCTCGGACTAGCGGGGCAAACACCGGGGAGCTGTTTTTT. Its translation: CASSSRTSGANTGELFF.

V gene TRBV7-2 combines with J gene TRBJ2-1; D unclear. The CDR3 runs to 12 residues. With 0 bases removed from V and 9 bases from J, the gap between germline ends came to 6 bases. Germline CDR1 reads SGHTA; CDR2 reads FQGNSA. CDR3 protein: CASSLAVGEQFF. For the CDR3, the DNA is TGTGCCAGCAGCTTAGCGGTCGGTGAGCAGTTCTTC.

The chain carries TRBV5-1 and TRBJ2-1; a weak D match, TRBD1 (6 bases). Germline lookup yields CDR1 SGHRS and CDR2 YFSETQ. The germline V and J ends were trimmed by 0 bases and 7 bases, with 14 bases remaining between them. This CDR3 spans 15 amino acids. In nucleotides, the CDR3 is TGCGCCAGCAGCTTGGACGGACAGCCTCGGAATGAGCAGTTCTTC. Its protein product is CASSLDGQPRNEQFF.

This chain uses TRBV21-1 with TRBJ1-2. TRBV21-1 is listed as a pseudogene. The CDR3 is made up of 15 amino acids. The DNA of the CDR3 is TGTGCCAGCAGCTCCCCGTCCGGGGGGAACTATGGCTACACCTTC. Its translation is CASSSPSGGNYGYTF.

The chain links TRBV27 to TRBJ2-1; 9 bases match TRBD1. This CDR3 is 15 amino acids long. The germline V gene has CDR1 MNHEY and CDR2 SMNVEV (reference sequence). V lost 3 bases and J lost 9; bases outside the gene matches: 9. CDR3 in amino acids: CASSFRDRGLGEQFF. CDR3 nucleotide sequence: TGTGCCAGCAGTTTTCGTGACAGGGGGTTGGGTGAGCAGTTCTTC.

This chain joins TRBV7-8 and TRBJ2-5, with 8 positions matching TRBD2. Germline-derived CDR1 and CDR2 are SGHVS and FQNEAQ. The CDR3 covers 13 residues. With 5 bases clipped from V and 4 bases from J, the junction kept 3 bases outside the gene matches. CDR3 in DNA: TGTGCCAGCAGCCCCCGGGGGGGAGAGACCCAGTACTTC. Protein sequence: CASSPRGGETQYF.

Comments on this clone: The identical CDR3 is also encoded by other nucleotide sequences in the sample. CDR3 nucleotide sequence: TGCGCCAGCAGCTTGGACCCAGGGGGGACAGATACGCAGTATTTT. Amino acids: CASSLDPGGTDTQYF. V and J are TRBV5-1 and TRBJ2-3, with D maybe TRBD1 (7 bases). V was pared by 0 bases and J by 3 bases, with 11 bases between. Germline CDR1 SGHRS, CDR2 YFSETQ. This CDR3 spans 15 amino acids.

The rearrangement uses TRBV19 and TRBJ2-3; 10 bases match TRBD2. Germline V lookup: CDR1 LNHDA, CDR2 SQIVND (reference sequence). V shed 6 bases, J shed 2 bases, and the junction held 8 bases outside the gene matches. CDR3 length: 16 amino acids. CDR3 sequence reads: CASRVQLAGNTDTQYF. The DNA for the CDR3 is TGTGCCAGTAGGGTCCAACTAGCGGGGAACACAGATACGCAGTATTTT.

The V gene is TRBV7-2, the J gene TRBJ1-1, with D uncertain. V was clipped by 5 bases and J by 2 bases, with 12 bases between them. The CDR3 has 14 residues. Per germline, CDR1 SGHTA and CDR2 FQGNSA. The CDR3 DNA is TGTGCCAGCAGCCCGCAACGCGGAAACACTGAAGCTTTCTTT. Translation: CASSPQRGNTEAFF.

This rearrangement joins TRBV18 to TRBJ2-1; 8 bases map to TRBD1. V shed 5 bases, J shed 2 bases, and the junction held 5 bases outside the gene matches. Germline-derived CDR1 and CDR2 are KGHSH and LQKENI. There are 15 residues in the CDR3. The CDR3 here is CASSAGTGPYNEQFF. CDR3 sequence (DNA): TGTGCCAGCTCAGCCGGGACAGGACCCTACAATGAGCAGTTCTTC.

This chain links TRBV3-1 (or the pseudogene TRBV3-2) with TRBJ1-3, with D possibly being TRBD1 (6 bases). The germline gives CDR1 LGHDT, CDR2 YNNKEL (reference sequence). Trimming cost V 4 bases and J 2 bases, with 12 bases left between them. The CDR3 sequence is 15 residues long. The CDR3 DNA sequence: TGTGCCAGCAGCCCCGAACACAGGGCTGGAAACACCATATATTTT. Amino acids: CASSPEHRAGNTIYF.

CDR3 sequence: CASSLFYREGNIYEQYF. DNA of the CDR3: TGCGCCAGCAGCTTATTTTATCGAGAGGGTAACATCTACGAGCAGTACTTC. The rearrangement links TRBV5-1 to TRBJ2-7, with D perhaps TRBD2 (5 bases). The CDR3 consists of 17 residues. Germline assignment: CDR1 SGHRS and CDR2 YFSETQ. V lost 2 bases and J lost 3, with 21 bases in between.

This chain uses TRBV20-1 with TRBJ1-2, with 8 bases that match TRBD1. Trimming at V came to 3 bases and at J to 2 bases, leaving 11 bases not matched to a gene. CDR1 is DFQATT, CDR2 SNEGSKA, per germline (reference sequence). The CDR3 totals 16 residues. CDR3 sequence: CSASDPLGTGNYGYTF. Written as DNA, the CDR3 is TGCAGTGCTAGTGACCCACTCGGGACAGGCAACTATGGCTACACCTTC.

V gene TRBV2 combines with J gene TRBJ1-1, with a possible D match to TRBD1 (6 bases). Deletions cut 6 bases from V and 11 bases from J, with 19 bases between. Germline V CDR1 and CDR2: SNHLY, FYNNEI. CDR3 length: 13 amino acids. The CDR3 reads CASSEQGFQEAFF. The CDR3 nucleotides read TGTGCCAGCAGCGAACAGGGCTTTCAGGAGGCTTTCTTT.

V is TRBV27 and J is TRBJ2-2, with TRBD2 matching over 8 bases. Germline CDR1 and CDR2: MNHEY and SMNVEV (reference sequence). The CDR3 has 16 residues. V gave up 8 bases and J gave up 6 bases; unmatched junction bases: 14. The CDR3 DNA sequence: TGTGCCAGCCGCGGGGTAAGCGGGAGAATCGCCGGGGAGCTGTTTTTT. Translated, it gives CASRGVSGRIAGELFF.

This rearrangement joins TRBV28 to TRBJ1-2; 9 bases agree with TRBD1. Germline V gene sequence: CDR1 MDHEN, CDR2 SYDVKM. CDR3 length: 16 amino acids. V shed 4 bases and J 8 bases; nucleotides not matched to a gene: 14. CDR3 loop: CASSYPGTGTPGGYTF. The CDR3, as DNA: TGTGCCAGCAGTTACCCCGGGACAGGGACCCCTGGGGGCTACACCTTC.

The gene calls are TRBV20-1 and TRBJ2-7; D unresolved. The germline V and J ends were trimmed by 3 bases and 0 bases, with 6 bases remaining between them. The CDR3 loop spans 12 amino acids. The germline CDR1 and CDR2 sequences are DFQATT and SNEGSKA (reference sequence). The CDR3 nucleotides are TGCAGTGCTAGTCCCAGCTCCTACGAGCAGTACTTC. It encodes CSASPSSYEQYF.

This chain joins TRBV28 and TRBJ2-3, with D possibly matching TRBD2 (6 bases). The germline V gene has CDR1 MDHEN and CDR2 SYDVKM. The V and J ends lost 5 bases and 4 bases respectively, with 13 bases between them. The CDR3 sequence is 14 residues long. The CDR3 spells CASSAGRGPDTQYF. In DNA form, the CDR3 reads TGTGCCAGCAGTGCCGGGAGAGGCCCAGATACGCAGTATTTT.

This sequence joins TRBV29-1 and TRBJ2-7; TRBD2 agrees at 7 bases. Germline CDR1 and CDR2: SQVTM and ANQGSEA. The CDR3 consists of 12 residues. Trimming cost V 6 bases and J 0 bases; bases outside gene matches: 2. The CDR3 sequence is CSVGGFSYEQYF. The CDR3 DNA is TGCAGCGTGGGGGGGTTCTCCTACGAGCAGTACTTC.

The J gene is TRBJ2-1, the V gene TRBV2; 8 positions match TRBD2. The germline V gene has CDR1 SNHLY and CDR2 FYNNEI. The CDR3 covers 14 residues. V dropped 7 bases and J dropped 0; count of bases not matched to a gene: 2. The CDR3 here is CASNGRASYNEQFF. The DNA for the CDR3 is TGTGCCAGCAACGGGAGGGCCTCCTACAATGAGCAGTTCTTC.

The CDR3 DNA sequence: TGTGCCACCAGTGGGGAGACAGGCCTCCAGCCCCAGCATTTT. It translates to CATSGETGLQPQHF. The chain carries TRBV24-1 and TRBJ1-5; a weak D match, TRBD1 (6 bases). This CDR3 spans 14 amino acids. Trimming removed 5 bases at V and 7 bases at J, with 14 bases between. Germline V gene lookup returns CDR1 KGHDR and CDR2 SFDVKD.

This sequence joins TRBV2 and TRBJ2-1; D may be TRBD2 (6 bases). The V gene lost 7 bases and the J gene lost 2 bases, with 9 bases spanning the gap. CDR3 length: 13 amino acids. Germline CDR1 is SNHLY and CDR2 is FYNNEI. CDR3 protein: CASTGLPYNEQFF. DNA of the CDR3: TGTGCCAGCACGGGACTCCCCTACAATGAGCAGTTCTTC.